Sequencing of this T cell receptor (beta chain) was carried out in a study of human T cells and chemical hapten exposure. Across the whole study: The sensitizer, 2% DPC, was used on approximately 2 cm by approximately 2 cm of upper inner arm skin.

Comment on this clonotype: The antigen remains undetermined.

Time point denoted: pre-sensitization, week 0. Treatment given: therapeutic diphenylcyclopropenone sensitization with weekly scalp DPC. J was trimmed by 4 bases and V by 4 bases; bases with no gene match: 9. Germline CDR1 MNHEY, CDR2 SMNVEV (reference sequence). The CDR3 length is 16 residues. Overall study results and limits: There was a positive correlation between PT1 expanded TCR counts and patch test score.

Each CDR3 protein is one row after TCRdb ran MiXCR on the RACE reads. Of over 300,000 distinct CDR3 sequences listed, less than 6.5% are singletons. The chain carries TRBV27 and TRBJ2-2; 7 bases are a match to TRBD2. The input for sequencing was whole blood, taken in connection with sensitization to the hapten diphenylcyclopropenone (DPC). The receptor was derived from a woman aged 45-60 years with alopecia areata. Some clones in this sample may be carry-over from other donors' samples. The CDR3 spells CASSSSGGAVTGELFF. The CDR3, as DNA: TGTGCCAGCAGTTCTAGCGGCGGGGCGGTCACCGGGGAGCTGTTTTTT.